The 29 T cell receptor beta chains reported below all come from one sample, sequenced in a study of identical twins. MiXCR, applied by TCRdb to the 5' RACE reads, yields one record per CDR3 protein. The table has 1.5 million to 2 million distinct CDR3 sequences, around 29% seen once. The specimen sequenced was cord blood. The origin of the receptors is a newborn girl in good health.

This clonotype was counted only a few times. The rearrangement links TRBV2 to TRBJ2-7; a possible D gene is TRBD2 (5 bases). Germline loops: CDR1 SNHLY, CDR2 FYNNEI. The CDR3 loop spans 14 amino acids. The ends were cut back, 0 bases at V and 7 bases at J, with 13 bases in the middle. DNA of the CDR3: TGTGCCAGCAGTGAAGCGGGAGCCTACAATGAGCAGTACTTC. As protein: CASSEAGAYNEQYF.

The rearrangement joins TRBV24-1 to TRBJ1-2; D ambiguous. CDR1 and CDR2 from the germline V gene are KGHDR and SFDVKD. Trimming left V 0 bases short and J 2 bases short, with 6 bases between. This CDR3 contains 14 residues. The CDR3 DNA reads TGTGCCACCAGTGATTTGAGGAGGAACTATGGCTACACCTTC. It codes for CATSDLRRNYGYTF.

The chain has TRBV27 and TRBJ1-2; D unresolved. The ends were cut back, 4 bases at V and 3 bases at J, with 15 bases in the middle. Germline CDR1 and CDR2: MNHEY and SMNVEV (reference sequence). CDR3 size: 15 residues. The CDR3 bases are TGTGCCAGCAGTTCCACCGGACGGGGAGACTATGGCTACACCTTC. Amino acids: CASSSTGRGDYGYTF.

This clonotype came up a few times. The rearrangement joins TRBV25-1 to TRBJ1-1; tentative D call: TRBD1 (5 bases). The germline gives CDR1 MGHDK, CDR2 SYGVNS. The CDR3 spans 13 residues. V gave up 6 bases and J gave up 1 base, with 9 bases separating them. The chain's CDR3 is CASRLGANTEAFF. As DNA, the CDR3 is TGTGCCAGCAGGTTAGGGGCGAACACTGAAGCTTTCTTT.

The rearrangement uses TRBV2 and TRBJ2-7, with a possible D match to TRBD1 (6 bases). V was trimmed by 6 bases and J by 2 bases, leaving 14 bases between them. The CDR3 has 14 amino acids. Germline CDR1 and CDR2: SNHLY and FYNNEI. The CDR3 region is CASRRLDRTYEQYF. CDR3 bases: TGTGCCAGCAGACGCCTAGACAGGACCTACGAGCAGTACTTC. Together with reference TRBV2 and TRBJ2-7, the CDR3 gives the full variable domain: EPEVTQTPSHQVTQMGQEVILRCVPISNHLYFYWYRQILGQKVEFLVSFYNNEISEKSEIFDDQFSVERPDGSNFTLKIRSTKLEDSAMYFCASRRLDRTYEQYFGPGTRLTVT.

V usage is TRBV18 and J usage is TRBJ2-2, with TRBD1 identical over 7 bases. The CDR3 totals 17 residues. V lost 3 bases to trimming and J lost 0 bases; unmatched junction nucleotides: 7. Germline values: CDR1 KGHSH, CDR2 LQKENI. In DNA, the CDR3 is TGTGCCAGCTCACCTCTCATAGGGGGCTCGAACACCGGGGAGCTGTTTTTT. It encodes CASSPLIGGSNTGELFF.

This clonotype has just one count. The J gene is TRBJ2-5, the V gene TRBV7-2; 7 positions match TRBD1. This CDR3 comprises 14 residues. CDR1 and CDR2 from the germline V gene are SGHTA and FQGNSA. V lost 5 bases, J lost 5 bases, and 8 bases stayed unmatched. CDR3 nucleotides: TGTGCCAGCAGCGCGATAACAGGGGATGAGACCCAGTACTTC. Translated, it gives CASSAITGDETQYF. Using reference TRBV7-2 and TRBJ2-5 for the parts outside the CDR3, the full variable domain is GAGVSQSPSNKVTEKGKDVELRCDPISGHTALYWYRQSLGQGLEFLIYFQGNSAPDKSGLPSDRFSAERTGGSVSTLTIQRTQQEDSAVYLCASSAITGDETQYFGPGTRLLVL.

In nucleotides, the CDR3 is TGTGCCAGCAAGAAGACTAGCCCCTACAATGAGCAGTTCTTC. Translation: CASKKTSPYNEQFF. The chain uses TRBV6-1 and TRBJ2-1; TRBD2 matches 7 bases. Unmatched junction bases numbered 5, after V lost 7 bases and J lost 2 bases. In germline, CDR1 is MNHNS, CDR2 SASEGT. This CDR3 region has 14 residues.

The gene calls are TRBV6-2 or TRBV6-3 and TRBJ2-1; 12 nucleotides agree with TRBD2. The ends lost 4 bases at V and 7 bases at J; junction bases unmatched: 5. Germline CDR1 MNHEY, CDR2 SVGEGT. This CDR3 has 15 residues. This chain's CDR3 is CASSWRLAGENEQFF. For the CDR3, the DNA is TGTGCCAGCAGTTGGAGACTAGCGGGGGAGAATGAGCAGTTCTTC.

This clonotype was seen only a few times. The genes are TRBV20-1 and TRBJ1-2; 8 bases agree with TRBD1. The CDR3 loop spans 16 amino acids. V was pared by 1 base and J by 2 bases, with 9 bases of the junction left unmatched. CDR1 and CDR2 (germline): DFQATT, SNEGSKA (reference sequence). The DNA of the CDR3 is TGCAGTGCTAGAGCTTCCGGACAGGGTGGAAACTATGGCTACACCTTC. Amino acid sequence: CSARASGQGGNYGYTF.

CDR3 sequence: CAISRQGGSYEQYF. DNA of the CDR3: TGTGCCATCAGCAGACAGGGAGGGTCCTACGAGCAGTACTTC. The genes are TRBV10-3 and TRBJ2-7; the D gene could be TRBD1 or TRBD2 (7 bases each). Germline loops: CDR1 ENHRY, CDR2 SYGVKD. Trimming took off 6 bases at V and 1 base at J, with 13 bases between the two ends. This CDR3 is built from 14 residues.

The chain joins TRBV4-1 to TRBJ2-1; TRBD2 aligns across 10 bases. The CDR3 runs to 20 residues. Germline V gene data show CDR1 as MGHRA and CDR2 as YSYEKL. With V trimmed by 1 base and J by 2 bases, 14 bases remained unmatched. The CDR3 region is CASSQVPPLAGVPTYNEQFF. The CDR3 DNA reads TGCGCCAGCAGCCAAGTCCCCCCCCTAGCGGGGGTCCCCACCTACAATGAGCAGTTCTTC.

The chain has TRBV5-1 and TRBJ2-5; D not resolved. The CDR3 length is 16 residues. The germline CDR1 and CDR2 sequences are SGHRS and YFSETQ. V lost 1 base and J 2 bases, leaving 15 bases between the germline ends. The CDR3 sequence is CASSLTRHRPQETQYF. In DNA, the CDR3 is TGCGCCAGCAGCTTGACCCGACACCGCCCACAAGAGACCCAGTACTTC.

The genes are TRBV20-1 and TRBJ1-2, with 9 bases that match TRBD1. Trimming removed 5 bases from V and 4 bases from J; junction bases left unmatched: 8. Germline assignment: CDR1 DFQATT and CDR2 SNEGSKA (reference sequence). This CDR3 region has 14 residues. The CDR3 loop is CSAPDRGKGYGYTF. The CDR3 DNA sequence: TGCAGTGCTCCGGACAGGGGAAAAGGCTATGGCTACACCTTC.

In regard to this clonotype: A much larger clonotype is one base distant, so this may be a read error. The chain is built from TRBV14 and TRBJ2-1, with a weak D call TRBD2 (7 bases). The DNA end favors TRBJ2-7, so the J call may be wrong. The CDR3 has 15 amino acids. Germline CDR1 reads SGHDN; CDR2 reads FVKESK. The CDR3 protein is CASSQVGGLYNEQYF. CDR3 sequence (DNA): TGTGCCAGCAGCCAAGTCGGGGGGCTCTACAATGAGCAGTACTTC.

The chain links TRBV20-1 to TRBJ1-1, with D possibly being TRBD1 (5 bases). Germline V gene sequence: CDR1 DFQATT, CDR2 SNEGSKA (reference sequence). The CDR3 is 15 amino acids. V lost 1 base to trimming and J lost 2 bases, with 14 bases between them. CDR3 in amino acids: CSARGQNTGNTEAFF. The CDR3 DNA reads as TGCAGTGCTAGAGGTCAAAACACAGGTAACACTGAAGCTTTCTTT.

A few counts support this clonotype. This chain uses TRBV28 with TRBJ2-1, with TRBD1 matching 7 bases. Germline V gives CDR1 MDHEN, CDR2 SYDVKM. The CDR3 covers 15 residues. With 3 bases clipped from V and 2 bases from J, the junction kept 4 bases outside the gene matches. The CDR3 protein is CASSFLDRTYNEQFF. In DNA, the CDR3 is TGTGCCAGCAGTTTTCTGGACAGGACCTACAATGAGCAGTTCTTC.

The chain has TRBV19 and TRBJ1-5; no definite D call. The CDR3 runs 13 residues. V lost 8 bases to trimming and J lost 5 bases, with 13 bases between them. CDR1 is LNHDA, CDR2 SQIVND, per germline (reference sequence). As DNA, the CDR3 is TGTGCCAGTCGACCCTGGGGAGATCAGCCCCAGCATTTT. Residues: CASRPWGDQPQHF.

V is TRBV4-1 and J is TRBJ1-6; D gene ambiguous. Trimming shortened V by 0 bases and J by 7 bases, and 22 bases separated the two germline ends. The CDR3 is 19 residues long. CDR1 is MGHRA, CDR2 YSYEKL, per germline. CDR3 bases: TGCGCCAGCAGCCAAGATCATCGCTCAACGATAAACCTGAATTCACCCCTCCACTTT. It is translated as CASSQDHRSTINLNSPLHF.

The chain carries TRBV3-1 and TRBJ1-4; 7 nucleotides agree with TRBD1. Germline V gene data show CDR1 as LGHDT and CDR2 as YNNKEL (reference sequence). With 1 base clipped from V and 3 bases from J, the junction kept 5 bases outside the gene matches. The CDR3 is 16 amino acids. This CDR3 reads CASSQGSGGPNEKLFF. The CDR3 coding sequence is TGTGCCAGCAGCCAAGGATCAGGGGGGCCTAATGAAAAACTGTTTTTT.

The rearrangement joins TRBV7-9 to TRBJ1-2; perhaps TRBD1 as D (5 bases). This CDR3 region has 16 residues. In germline, CDR1 is SEHNR, CDR2 FQNEAQ (reference sequence). V was shortened by 1 base and J by 9 bases, with 21 bases between the two germline ends. CDR3 DNA: TGTGCCAGCAGCTTAGATCTTGGGGGGATCTCCTGGAGCTACACCTTC. Amino acids: CASSLDLGGISWSYTF.

This clonotype was recorded only once. The genes are TRBV20-1 and TRBJ1-6; D is possibly TRBD1 (5 bases). This CDR3 contains 14 residues. Germline CDR1 and CDR2: DFQATT and SNEGSKA (reference sequence). Trimming removed 1 base at V and 5 bases at J, with 9 bases between. The CDR3 nucleotides are TGCAGTGCTAGAGCCGGGGCTGATAATTCACCCCTCCACTTT. Translation gives CSARAGADNSPLHF.

The chain joins TRBV4-2 to TRBJ2-7; 12 bases match TRBD2. The J call may be in error: the DNA end matches TRBJ2-5 better. This CDR3 region has 18 residues. Per germline, CDR1 LGHNA and CDR2 YNFKEQ. CDR3 loop: CASSQQETSGGRGETQYF. CDR3 coding DNA: TGTGCCAGCAGCCAACAGGAGACTAGCGGGGGCCGGGGAGAGACCCAGTACTTC.

This clonotype was counted only a few times. The chain joins TRBV28 to TRBJ1-2; D remains ambiguous. The CDR3 length is 12 residues. Germline V gene data show CDR1 as MDHEN and CDR2 as SYDVKM. Trimming removed 6 bases from V and 4 bases from J, with 9 bases in between. CDR3 sequence reads: CASSRLTYGYTF. DNA for the CDR3: TGTGCCAGCAGCCGACTTACCTATGGCTACACCTTC.

The V call is TRBV4-1, the J call TRBJ1-5; perhaps TRBD1 as D (5 bases). Germline V gives CDR1 MGHRA, CDR2 YSYEKL. The CDR3 runs to 13 residues. Trimming cost V 3 bases and J 9 bases, with 12 bases left between them. The CDR3 here is CASSQFPTGPQHF. DNA for the CDR3: TGCGCCAGCAGCCAGTTCCCTACAGGGCCCCAGCATTTT.

In its sample, this clonotype was seen a few times. The chain has TRBV3-1 and TRBJ2-1; 13 bases map to TRBD2. Germline V CDR1 and CDR2: LGHDT, YNNKEL (reference sequence). CDR3 length equals 16 residues. The trim removed 1 base at V and 6 bases at J, leaving 3 bases unmatched. The CDR3 DNA is TGTGCCAGCAGCCAAGCGGGACTAGCGGGGTCCAATGAGCAGTTCTTC. Residues: CASSQAGLAGSNEQFF.

This clonotype was picked up many times. CDR3 DNA sequence: TGTGCCAGCAGCGTAGCCCAGCCCCAGCATTTT. Protein product: CASSVAQPQHF. This chain connects TRBV9 to TRBJ1-5; D is unresolved. CDR1 is SGDLS, CDR2 YYNGEE, per germline. V lost 0 bases to trimming and J lost 7 bases, with 2 bases between them. CDR3 length: 11 residues. The whole variable domain, remainder taken from reference TRBV9 and TRBJ1-5, is DSGVTQTPKHLITATGQRVTLRCSPRSGDLSVYWYQQSLDQGLQFLIQYYNGEERAKGNILERFSAQQFPDLHSELNLSSLELGDSALYFCASSVAQPQHFGDGTRLSIL.

The chain is built from TRBV12-3 or TRBV12-4 and TRBJ1-1; D is uncertain. V was clipped by 6 bases and J by 1 base, with 12 bases between them. The CDR3 length is 14 residues. This CDR3 is CASRLTLRNTEAFF. DNA of the CDR3: TGTGCCAGCAGACTGACTCTCCGGAACACTGAAGCTTTCTTT.

The CDR3 nucleotides are TGTGCCAGCAGCAAGGGGACTAGCGGATCCTACAATGAGCAGTTCTTC. Amino acid sequence: CASSKGTSGSYNEQFF. This sequence joins TRBV21-1 and TRBJ2-1; the table's D call TRBD2 went unverified against the DNA. TRBV21-1 is marked as a pseudogene. This CDR3 contains 16 residues.